This TCR beta chain appears in the sequencing data of a study of cytomegalovirus exposure and HLA in healthy donors. For the study at large: The platform used for the 120 validation repertoires matched that of the roughly 700 first-cohort repertoires, a later analysis reported.

This clone has more than one count but fewer than ten. Its antigen is as yet unknown. Study-level findings and limits: The study listed some 160 cytomegalovirus-associated TCR beta chains. Among TCR sequences, most were rare, though some public TCRs appeared in many donors. Specific recognition of CMV antigens was confirmed in vitro for a few chains (all CMV-associated).

Deletions cut 8 bases from V and 3 bases from J, with 7 bases between. Germline V lookup: CDR1 SNHLY, CDR2 FYNNEI. CDR3 length: 11 residues. The data were produced by immunoSEQ multiplex PCR, yet TCRdb's version contains in-frame clones alone and is incomplete. The table has some 240,000 clones, around 87% seen once. The sequencing sample was made of PBMCs. This sequence originates from a woman under 30 in good health and CMV-seropositive. The chain joins TRBV2 to TRBJ1-2; D unresolved. DNA for the CDR3: TGTGCCAGCCTTCCTTACTATGGCTACACCTTC. Translating it yields CASLPYYGYTF. Full variable domain (missing parts from reference TRBV2 and TRBJ1-2): EPEVTQTPSHQVTQMGQEVILRCVPISNHLYFYWYRQILGQKVEFLVSFYNNEISEKSEIFDDQFSVERPDGSNFTLKIRSTKLEDSAMYFCASLPYYGYTFGSGTRLTVV.